This TCR beta chain was sequenced for a study of vaccination and CD4 T cells after COVID-19. Study-wide background: The authors used overlapping spike peptides from SARS-CoV-2, HCoV-NL63, HCoV-OC43 and HCoV-229E to stimulate cells. Treatment of control cultures consisted of a CEFX pool, an HIV-1 Nef pool, or no peptide.

Broader study findings: Spike mono-reactivity was evident in 304 of the 307 vaccine-specific clones derived from convalescent patients.

Comments on this clonotype: Its cognate antigen is unknown.

Germline V lookup: CDR1 LNHNV, CDR2 YYDKDF (reference sequence). The CDR3 is made up of 13 amino acids. V lost 1 base and J lost 7; bases outside the gene matches: 2. The Oncomine TCR Beta short-read assay sequenced DNA from cultured CD4+ T cells. TCRdb re-analysed the PCR reads in MiXCR, keeping a single row per CDR3 protein. This table holds approximately 20,000 distinct CDR3 sequences, roughly 60% found once. Treatment meaning: approximately 11-day PBMC culture with coronavirus spike peptide pools or control peptides (ViraFEST assay). Culture conditions combined two million PBMCs per well with 10 IU/ml IL-2 and roughly 10 ug/ml peptide pools.

Sequencing was performed on CD4+ T cells from blood, cultured in vitro, taken before SARS-CoV-2 vaccination. The receptor was derived from a human donor who received a COVID-19 vaccine. This chain joins TRBV15 and TRBJ2-3; the match to TRBD2 covers 7 bases. CDR3 region: CATSRAGRNTQYF. The CDR3 bases are TGTGCCACCAGCAGAGCCGGGAGGAATACGCAGTATTTT.